This T cell receptor (beta chain) originates from a study of control samples from healthy donors and cancer patients. V lost 2 bases and J lost 7, with 23 bases in between. This CDR3 has 17 residues. The germline gives CDR1 MNHNS, CDR2 SASEGT. Repertoires were generated with immunoSEQ multiplex PCR, while TCRdb's copy carries only in-frame clones and drops some. The sample has some 130,000 clones; about 90% are singletons. Source material: blood. V is TRBV6-1 and J is TRBJ2-5, with D tentatively TRBD1 (6 bases). The origin of this receptor is a woman between 45 and 65 years old in good health. CDR3 amino acids: CASSESSSLGAQGTQYF. In DNA, the CDR3 is TGTGCCAGCAGTGAAAGTTCCTCGTTGGGGGCGCAGGGGACCCAGTACTTC.